This TCR beta chain came from a study of Graves' ophthalmopathy and Graves' hyperthyroidism. For the study at large: Peripheral blood (taken before any treatment) was collected at initial diagnosis. General study points: Blood also contained most of the expanded thyroid clonotypes above 0.001 frequency.

The study excluded patients with other autoimmune diseases, uncontrolled infections, pregnancy or lactation. Orbital computed tomography, together with clinical symptoms, serum thyroxine, TRAb and thyroid ultrasound, was used for diagnosis. The germline CDR1 and CDR2 sequences are DFQATT and SNEGSKA (reference sequence). The CDR3 extends over 13 amino acids. Trimming left V 3 bases short and J 0 bases short, with 8 bases between. Ten or more counts support this clonotype. Its antigen remains unidentified. The TCR beta CDR3 regions underwent amplification from RNA transcripts. An opening RT-PCR round employed HTBI primers and preceded a second-round multiplex PCR. TCRdb independently ran MiXCR on the multiplex PCR reads; one entry per CDR3 protein. The sample has 200,000 to 250,000 distinct CDR3 sequences; around a fifth are singletons.

The sequenced sample consisted of peripheral blood. The sequence came from a woman aged 45-60 years with Graves' ophthalmopathy. V is TRBV20-1 and J is TRBJ1-1; D is uncertain. The CDR3 region has the DNA TGCAGTGCTAGGTTCGGGCTGAACACTGAAGCTTTCTTT. Amino acid sequence: CSARFGLNTEAFF.